The rows below give T cell receptor beta chains drawn from one sample of a study of blood T cell repertoires in COVID-19. Assay used: immunoSEQ multiplex PCR; TCRdb lists only in-frame clones, some missing. The table includes 200,000 to 250,000 clones, more than 85% detected once. Sequenced input: peripheral blood. Receptor source: a man in his sixties with acute or convalescent COVID-19. Both conserved end residues are part of each CDR3. D genes are given only for firm matches. Some rows have no size entry. The others give once, few or many, or a class for an expanded clone.

cdr3_length,d_call,clone_size,j_call,v_call,cdr3_nt,cdr3_aa
13,-,few,TRBJ1-5,TRBV12-3/TRBV12-4,TGTGCCAGCAGTTCCAGGGTTGATCAGCCCCAGCATTTT,CASSSRVDQPQHF
14,-,-,TRBJ1-5,TRBV15,TGTGCCACCAGCAGAGTACAGGATAGACAGCCCCAGCATTTT,CATSRVQDRQPQHF
13,TRBD1,-,TRBJ2-7,TRBV2,TGTGCCAGCGGTGGACAGGGGGCCTACGAGCAGTACTTC,CASGGQGAYEQYF
14,-,-,TRBJ1-1,TRBV3-1/TRBV3-2,TGTGCCAGCAGCCAGCTACAGGGGAACACTGAAGCTTTCTTT,CASSQLQGNTEAFF
14,-,-,TRBJ1-2,TRBV7-9,TGTGCCAGCAGCCCAGGGGCGGCTAGGGATGGCTACACCTTC,CASSPGAARDGYTF
13,-,few,TRBJ2-2,TRBV29-1,TGCAGCGTTGAGTATTGGGAGAGGGGGGAGCTGTTTTTT,CSVEYWERGELFF
14,-,-,TRBJ2-7,TRBV5-1,TGCGCCAGCGCAACAGGATTTCTCTCCTACGAGCAGTACTTC,CASATGFLSYEQYF
15,TRBD1,few,TRBJ2-7,TRBV11-3,TGTGCCAGCAGCCTCCGGGGGACAGGGTCCTACGAGCAGTACTTC,CASSLRGTGSYEQYF
13,-,-,TRBJ1-1,TRBV5-6,TGTGCCAGCAGCTTGGGCACGACACTGAACGCTTTCTTT,CASSLGTTLNAFF
12,-,-,TRBJ1-5,TRBV19,TGTGCCAGTAGTGAGAGCAGGGGTGGTTTCCATTTT,CASSESRGGFHF
14,-,-,TRBJ2-7,TRBV27,TGTGCCAGCAGTTTATCCCTAAGGGCGGGCGAGCAGTACTTC,CASSLSLRAGEQYF
17,TRBD1,-,TRBJ2-1,TRBV27,TGTGCCAGCAGTTCCCTCCTCACAGGGGGCAAGTTGAATGAGCAGTTCTTC,CASSSLLTGGKLNEQFF
14,-,-,TRBJ2-3,TRBV9,TGTGCCAGCAGCGGGGGGGTCCATGGAGATACGCAGTATTTT,CASSGGVHGDTQYF
14,-,-,TRBJ2-2,TRBV10-1,TGCGCCAGCAGTGAGTCTCGGAACACCGGGGAGCTGTTTTTT,CASSESRNTGELFF
11,-,-,TRBJ2-1,TRBV19,TGTGCCACCCGGAGCGACAATGAGCAGTTCTTC,CATRSDNEQFF
15,TRBD1,-,TRBJ1-5,TRBV6-5,TGTGCCAGCAGACAGGAGGGGGCGAGCAATCAGCCCCAGCATTTT,CASRQEGASNQPQHF
17,TRBD1,-,TRBJ1-2,TRBV7-2,TGTGCCAGCAGCTTAGCGATGAGGGCCAGGGGGAGAGGGGGCTACACCTTC,CASSLAMRARGRGGYTF
16,-,-,TRBJ2-3,TRBV11-2,TGTGCCAGCAGCTTAGCGGGGGGCGCTGGCACAGATACGCAGTATTTT,CASSLAGGAGTDTQYF
17,TRBD1,-,TRBJ1-4,TRBV28,TGTGCCAGCAGTTTATGGGCAGGGGGCCGTTCAGGGGAAAAACTGTTTTTT,CASSLWAGGRSGEKLFF
13,TRBD1,-,TRBJ1-5,TRBV28,TGTGCCAGCACCGACAGGGTTAATCAGCCCCAGCATTTT,CASTDRVNQPQHF
14,TRBD2,-,TRBJ2-4,TRBV6-5,TGTGCCAGCAGGTATAGCGGGGCCAAAAACATTCAGTACTTC,CASRYSGAKNIQYF
16,TRBD2,few,TRBJ2-1,TRBV11-2,TGTGCCAGCAGCCTCGGGAACGGGGGGGCTTTGGATGAGCAGTTCTTC,CASSLGNGGALDEQFF
15,-,-,TRBJ2-2,TRBV19,TGTGCCAGTAGTATAGTGCGCACCCACACCGGGGAGCTGTTTTTT,CASSIVRTHTGELFF
14,-,-,TRBJ1-3,TRBV12-5,TGTGCTAGTGGAATAGGGGAATCTGGAAACACCATATATTTT,CASGIGESGNTIYF
15,-,-,TRBJ2-7,TRBV4-1,TGCGCCAGCAGCCAAGCGGGGCTAGCAACCAGGGGGCAGTACTTC,CASSQAGLATRGQYF
12,-,once,TRBJ1-1,TRBV19,TGTGCCAGTAGTATAAAGGGGACTGAAGCTTTCTTT,CASSIKGTEAFF
14,TRBD1,once,TRBJ2-5,TRBV5-1,TGCGCCAGCAGCTCTACAGGGGGTGAGGAGACCCAGTACTTC,CASSSTGGEETQYF
12,-,-,TRBJ2-7,TRBV4-2,TGTGCCAGCAGCCAAGAAGGGAGAGAGCAGTACTTC,CASSQEGREQYF
13,-,-,TRBJ1-4,TRBV18,TGTGCCAGCTCACCGAGGGCGACAGAAAAACTGTTTTTT,CASSPRATEKLFF
15,TRBD2,-,TRBJ2-1,TRBV7-8,TGTGCCAGCCGATTGGGGGGGGGTCGCTACAATGAGCAGTTCTTC,CASRLGGGRYNEQFF
14,-,once,TRBJ1-1,TRBV6-1,TGTGCCAGCAGTGAAGCTCGGGTGAACACTGAAGCTTTCTTT,CASSEARVNTEAFF
15,-,-,TRBJ2-4,TRBV5-4,TGTGCCAGCAGCTTGGACGGCGACTCCAAAAACATTCAGTACTTC,CASSLDGDSKNIQYF
17,TRBD2,-,TRBJ2-2,TRBV4-1,TGCGCCAGCAGCCAAGATCGGGGCGGGGGGATCGCCGGGGAGCTGTTTTTT,CASSQDRGGGIAGELFF
12,-,-,TRBJ1-4,TRBV5-1,TGCGCCAGCAGCCCGGAGGGGGAAAAACTGTTTTTT,CASSPEGEKLFF
17,-,-,TRBJ1-2,TRBV27,TGTGCCAGCAGTCCAAACATCGGGGTCCCGACTAACTATGGCTACACCTTC,CASSPNIGVPTNYGYTF
17,-,-,TRBJ2-7,TRBV9,TGTGCCAGCAGCGTAGATCCCCTTTTTGGGGGCTTTGGGGAGCAGTACTTC,CASSVDPLFGGFGEQYF
15,-,-,TRBJ2-1,TRBV19,TGTGCCAGTAACGATGGGTTTAGTAGGGGGTGGGAGCAGTTCTTC,CASNDGFSRGWEQFF
21,TRBD2,-,TRBJ2-3,TRBV4-2,TGTGCCAGCAGCCAAGACGGGGGACTAGCGGGGGGCTATACATCCGGAGATACGCAGTATTTT,CASSQDGGLAGGYTSGDTQYF
10,TRBD2,-,TRBJ2-7,TRBV12-5,TGTGCTAGTGAGCGGGAAGAGCAGTACTTC,CASEREEQYF
13,-,once,TRBJ1-4,TRBV29-1,TGCAGCGTCATGGGGACAAACCTTGGGAAACTGTTTTTT,CSVMGTNLGKLFF
13,-,once,TRBJ1-1,TRBV2,TGTGCCAGCAGGATTACAGAGAACACTGAAGCTTTCTTT,CASRITENTEAFF
13,-,-,TRBJ2-7,TRBV30,TGTGCCTGGAGTGATGCAGATCGATACGAGCAGTACTTC,CAWSDADRYEQYF
15,TRBD1,-,TRBJ2-7,TRBV18,TGTGCCAGCTCGGATCGGACAGGGATCGCGAGGGAGCAGTACTTC,CASSDRTGIAREQYF
16,-,-,TRBJ2-1,TRBV6-5,TGTGCCAGCAGTTACCGGTTCCCCCGGGCGGGGGCTGAGCAGTTCTTC,CASSYRFPRAGAEQFF
13,-,many,TRBJ1-1,TRBV29-1,TGCAGCGCCAACCGGGGATTCAACACTGAAGCTTTCTTT,CSANRGFNTEAFF
15,-,-,TRBJ1-4,TRBV9,TGTGCCAGCAGCGCCCAGGGGAAGGGGAGCGAAAAACTGTTTTTT,CASSAQGKGSEKLFF
15,-,-,TRBJ1-1,TRBV15,TGTGCCACCAGCAGATCTGACAGGACGAACACTGAAGCTTTCTTT,CATSRSDRTNTEAFF
12,-,-,TRBJ1-1,TRBV6-1,TGTGCCAGCAGCCAGCCCCGGGAGGGGGCTTTCTTT,CASSQPREGAFF
11,TRBD2,-,TRBJ2-7,TRBV5-4,TGTGCCTCCGGGGAGGGCGCGGAGCAGTACTTC,CASGEGAEQYF
14,TRBD1,-,TRBJ1-6,TRBV5-4,TGTGCCAGCAGCTTGCTTACAGGGGGGGCACCCCTCCACTTT,CASSLLTGGAPLHF
19,TRBD1,few,TRBJ2-5,TRBV7-9,TGTGCCAGCAGCTTTTCCCACCAGCTAAGGACAGGGGTACAAGAGACCCAGTACTTC,CASSFSHQLRTGVQETQYF
16,TRBD2,-,TRBJ2-7,TRBV7-6,TGTGCCAGCAGCTTAGTTTCGGCGGGGGGGCTCTACGAGCAGTACTTC,CASSLVSAGGLYEQYF
16,TRBD1,-,TRBJ2-7,TRBV5-1,TGCGCCAGCAGCCTACCGACAGGGGGTGGCCCCTACGAGCAGTACTTC,CASSLPTGGGPYEQYF
15,-,once,TRBJ1-5,TRBV6-2/TRBV6-3,TGTGCCAGCAGTTACTCTGGGGAGACCGATCAGCCCCAGCATTTT,CASSYSGETDQPQHF
16,TRBD1,-,TRBJ1-6,TRBV18,TGTGCCAGCTCACCCCCGGGACAGCCTTTTAATTCACCCCTCCACTTT,CASSPPGQPFNSPLHF
15,TRBD1,-,TRBJ1-5,TRBV7-3,TGTGCCAGCAGCCCGAGGACAGGGGGCCGACAGCCCCAGCATTTT,CASSPRTGGRQPQHF
15,TRBD1,-,TRBJ2-5,TRBV18,TGTGCCAGCTCACTGGCAGGGGGCCGCCAAGAGACCCAGTACTTC,CASSLAGGRQETQYF